The entry below describes one TCR beta chain. Per the study methods: It was from reference gene primer amplification that nucleated cell counts were estimated. The assay was immunoSEQ multiplex PCR, and TCRdb's table has in-frame clones only and misses some. V and J calls and clone size are copied from that table; D and trimming were computed from the DNA. The sample contains some 250,000 clones, roughly 83% of which appear only once. The data originate from a study of blood T cell repertoires in COVID-19. Study information: PBMCs, B-cell-depleted T cells, or T cells were the source of the cDNA or gDNA that made up the material.

Sample: peripheral blood. This receptor was obtained from an elderly woman with acute or convalescent COVID-19.

Here the CDR3 DNA reads TGTGCCAGCAGCCTCGAGTACAGGGGTGGGGCCACCGGGGAGCTGTTTTTT. It codes for CASSLEYRGGATGELFF. The chain is built from TRBV7-3 and TRBJ2-2; 7 nucleotides match TRBD1. Trimming at V came to 5 bases and at J to 4 bases, leaving 13 bases not matched to a gene. Looked up from germline, CDR1 is SGHTA and CDR2 is FQGTGA. This CDR3 has 17 amino acids.